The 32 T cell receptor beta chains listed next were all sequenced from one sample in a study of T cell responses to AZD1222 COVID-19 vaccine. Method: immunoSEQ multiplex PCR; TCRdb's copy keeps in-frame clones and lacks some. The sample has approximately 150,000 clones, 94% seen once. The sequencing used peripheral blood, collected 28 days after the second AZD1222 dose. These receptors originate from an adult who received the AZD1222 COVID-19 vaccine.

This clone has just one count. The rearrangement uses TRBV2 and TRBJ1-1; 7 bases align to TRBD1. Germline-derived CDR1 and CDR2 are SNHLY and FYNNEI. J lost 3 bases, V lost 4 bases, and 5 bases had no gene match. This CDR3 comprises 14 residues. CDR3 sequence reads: CASSVRTGDTEAFF. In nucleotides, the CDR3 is TGTGCCAGCAGTGTTCGGACAGGCGACACTGAAGCTTTCTTT.

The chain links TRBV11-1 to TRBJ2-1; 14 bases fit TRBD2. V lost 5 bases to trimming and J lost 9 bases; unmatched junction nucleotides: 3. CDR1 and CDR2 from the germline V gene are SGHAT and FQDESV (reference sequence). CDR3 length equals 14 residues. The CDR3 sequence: CASSRGLAGVEQFF. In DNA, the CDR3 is TGTGCCAGCAGCCGGGGACTAGCGGGAGTTGAGCAGTTCTTC.

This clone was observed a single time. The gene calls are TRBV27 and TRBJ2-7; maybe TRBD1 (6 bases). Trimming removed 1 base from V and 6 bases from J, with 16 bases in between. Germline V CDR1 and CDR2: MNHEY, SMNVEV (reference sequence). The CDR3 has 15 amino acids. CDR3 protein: CASSLWGQANGEQYF. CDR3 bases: TGTGCCAGCAGTTTATGGGGGCAGGCCAACGGCGAGCAGTACTTC.

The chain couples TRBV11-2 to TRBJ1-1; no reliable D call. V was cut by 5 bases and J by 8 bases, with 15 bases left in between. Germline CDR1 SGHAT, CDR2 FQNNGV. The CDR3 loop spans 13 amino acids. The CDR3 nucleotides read TGTGCCAGCAGCCTCCGGTTGGGGAACGAAGCTTTCTTT. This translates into CASSLRLGNEAFF.

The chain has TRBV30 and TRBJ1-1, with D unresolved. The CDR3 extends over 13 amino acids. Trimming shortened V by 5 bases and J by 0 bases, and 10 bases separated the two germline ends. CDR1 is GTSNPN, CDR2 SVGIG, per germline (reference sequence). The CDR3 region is CAWGEHLNTEAFF. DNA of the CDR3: TGTGCCTGGGGCGAGCATTTGAACACTGAAGCTTTCTTT.

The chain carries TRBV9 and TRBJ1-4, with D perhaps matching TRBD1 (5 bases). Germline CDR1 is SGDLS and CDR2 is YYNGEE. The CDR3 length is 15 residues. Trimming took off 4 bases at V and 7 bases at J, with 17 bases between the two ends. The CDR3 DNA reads TGTGCCAGCAGCAGAGGGGCGATCGACGGTGAAAAACTGTTTTTT. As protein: CASSRGAIDGEKLFF.

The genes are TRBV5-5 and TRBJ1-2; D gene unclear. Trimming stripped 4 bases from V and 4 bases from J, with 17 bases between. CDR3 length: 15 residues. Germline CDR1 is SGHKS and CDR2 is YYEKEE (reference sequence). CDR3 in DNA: TGTGCCAGCAGCCATCCCTTAGACAAGACCTATGGCTACACCTTC. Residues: CASSHPLDKTYGYTF.

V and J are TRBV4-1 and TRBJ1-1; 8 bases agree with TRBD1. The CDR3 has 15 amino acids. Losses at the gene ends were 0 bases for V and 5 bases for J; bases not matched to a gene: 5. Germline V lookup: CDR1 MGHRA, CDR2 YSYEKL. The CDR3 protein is CASSQDTYRGTEAFF. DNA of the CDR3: TGCGCCAGCAGCCAAGATACGTACAGGGGGACTGAAGCTTTCTTT.

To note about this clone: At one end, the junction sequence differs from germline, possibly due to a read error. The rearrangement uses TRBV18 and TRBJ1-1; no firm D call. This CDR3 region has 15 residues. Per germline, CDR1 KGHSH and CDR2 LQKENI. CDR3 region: CASSPPGNSPAEAFF. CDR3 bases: TGTGCCAGCTCGCCACCCGGGAACTCGCCGGCTGAAGCTTTCTTT.

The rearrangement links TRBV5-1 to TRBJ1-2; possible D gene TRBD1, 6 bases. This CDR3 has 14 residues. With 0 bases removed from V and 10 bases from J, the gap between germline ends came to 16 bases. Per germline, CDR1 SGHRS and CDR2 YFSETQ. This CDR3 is CASSLDREILDYTF. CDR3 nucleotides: TGCGCCAGCAGCTTGGACAGGGAGATTCTGGACTACACCTTC.

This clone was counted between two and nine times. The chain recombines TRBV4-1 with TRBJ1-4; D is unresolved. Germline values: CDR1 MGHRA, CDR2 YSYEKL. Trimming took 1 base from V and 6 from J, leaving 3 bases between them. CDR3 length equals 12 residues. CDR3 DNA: TGCGCCAGCAGCCAAGTTTATGAAAAACTGTTTTTT. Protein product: CASSQVYEKLFF.

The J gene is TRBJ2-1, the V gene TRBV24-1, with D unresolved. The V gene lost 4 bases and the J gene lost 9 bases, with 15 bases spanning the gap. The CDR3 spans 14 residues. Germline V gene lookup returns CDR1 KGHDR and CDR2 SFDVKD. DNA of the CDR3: TGTGCCACCAGTGACCCCCCCCAGGAACGTGAGCAGTTCTTC. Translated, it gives CATSDPPQEREQFF.

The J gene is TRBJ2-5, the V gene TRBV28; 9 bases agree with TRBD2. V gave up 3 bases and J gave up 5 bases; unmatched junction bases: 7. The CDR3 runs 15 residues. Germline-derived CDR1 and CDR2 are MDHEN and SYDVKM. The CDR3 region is CASSFLREGHETQYF. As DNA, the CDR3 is TGTGCCAGCAGTTTTTTGCGGGAGGGCCACGAGACCCAGTACTTC.

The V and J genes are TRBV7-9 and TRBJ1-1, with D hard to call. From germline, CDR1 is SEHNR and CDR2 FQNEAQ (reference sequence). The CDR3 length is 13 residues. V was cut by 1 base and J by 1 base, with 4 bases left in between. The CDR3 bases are TGTGCCAGCAGCTTAGGGTGGAACACTGAAGCTTTCTTT. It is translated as CASSLGWNTEAFF.

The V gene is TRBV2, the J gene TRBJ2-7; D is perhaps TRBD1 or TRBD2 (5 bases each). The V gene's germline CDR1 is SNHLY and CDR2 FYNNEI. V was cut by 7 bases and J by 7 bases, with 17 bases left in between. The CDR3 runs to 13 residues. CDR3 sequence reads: CASIGTAPKEQYF. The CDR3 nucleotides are TGTGCCAGCATCGGGACCGCACCGAAAGAGCAGTACTTC.

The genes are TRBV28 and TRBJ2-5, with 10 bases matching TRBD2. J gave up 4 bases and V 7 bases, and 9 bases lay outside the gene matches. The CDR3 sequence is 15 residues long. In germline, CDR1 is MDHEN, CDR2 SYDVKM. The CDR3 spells CASMAGVAGGETQYF. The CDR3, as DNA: TGTGCCAGCATGGCCGGGGTAGCGGGAGGAGAGACCCAGTACTTC.

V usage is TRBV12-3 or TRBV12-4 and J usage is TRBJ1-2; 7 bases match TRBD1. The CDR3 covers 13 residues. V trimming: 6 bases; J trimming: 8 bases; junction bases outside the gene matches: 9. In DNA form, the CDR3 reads TGTGCCAGCAGCCAGGGACAGCTGGAGGGCTACACCTTC. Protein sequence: CASSQGQLEGYTF.

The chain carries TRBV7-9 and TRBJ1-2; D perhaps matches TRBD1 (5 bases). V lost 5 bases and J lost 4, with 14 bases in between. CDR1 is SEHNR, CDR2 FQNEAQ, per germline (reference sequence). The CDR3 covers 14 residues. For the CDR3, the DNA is TGTGCCAGCAGCGCCCCAGGGAGCGTCTATGGCTACACCTTC. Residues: CASSAPGSVYGYTF. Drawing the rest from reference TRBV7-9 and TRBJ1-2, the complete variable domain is DTGVSQNPRHKITKRGQNVTFRCDPISEHNRLYWYRQTLGQGPEFLTYFQNEAQLEKSRLLSDRFSAERPKGSFSTLEIQRTEQGDSAMYLCASSAPGSVYGYTFGSGTRLTVV.

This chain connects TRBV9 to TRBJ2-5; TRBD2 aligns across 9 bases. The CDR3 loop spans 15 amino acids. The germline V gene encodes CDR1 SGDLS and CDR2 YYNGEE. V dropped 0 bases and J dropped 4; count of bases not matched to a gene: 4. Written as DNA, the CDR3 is TGTGCCAGCAGCGTAGAAGCGGGAGGAGGAGAGACCCAGTACTTC. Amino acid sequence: CASSVEAGGGETQYF.

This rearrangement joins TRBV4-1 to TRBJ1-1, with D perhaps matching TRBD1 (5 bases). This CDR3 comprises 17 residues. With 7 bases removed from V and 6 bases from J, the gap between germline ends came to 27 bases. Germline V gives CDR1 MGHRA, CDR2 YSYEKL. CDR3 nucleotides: TGCGCCAGCACCCTCAAGGGATCGAATGGGGGGATCGCTGAAGCTTTCTTT. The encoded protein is CASTLKGSNGGIAEAFF.

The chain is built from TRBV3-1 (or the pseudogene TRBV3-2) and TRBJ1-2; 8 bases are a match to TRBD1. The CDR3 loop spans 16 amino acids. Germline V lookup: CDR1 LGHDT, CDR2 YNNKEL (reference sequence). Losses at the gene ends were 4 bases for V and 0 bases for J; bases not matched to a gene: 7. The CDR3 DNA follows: TGTGCCAGCAGCCGATCAGGGGGCTCGGCTAACTATGGCTACACCTTC. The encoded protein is CASSRSGGSANYGYTF.

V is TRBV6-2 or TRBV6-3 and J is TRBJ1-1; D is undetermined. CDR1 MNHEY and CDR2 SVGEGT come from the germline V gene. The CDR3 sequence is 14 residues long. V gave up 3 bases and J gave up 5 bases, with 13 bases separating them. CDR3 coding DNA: TGTGCCAGCAGTTATAACGGTGGAGGGACTGAAGCTTTCTTT. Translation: CASSYNGGGTEAFF.

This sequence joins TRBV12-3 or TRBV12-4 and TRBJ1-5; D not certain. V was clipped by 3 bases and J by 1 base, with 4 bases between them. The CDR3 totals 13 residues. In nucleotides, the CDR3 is TGTGCCAGCAGTTTGCAGAGCAATCAGCCCCAGCATTTT. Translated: CASSLQSNQPQHF.

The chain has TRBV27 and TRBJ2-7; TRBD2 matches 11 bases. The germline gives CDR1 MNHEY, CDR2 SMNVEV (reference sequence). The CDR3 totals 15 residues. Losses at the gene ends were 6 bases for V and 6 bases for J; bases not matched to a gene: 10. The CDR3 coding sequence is TGTGCCAGCAGATCCCAACTAGCGGGAGTGTTCGAGCAGTACTTC. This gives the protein CASRSQLAGVFEQYF.

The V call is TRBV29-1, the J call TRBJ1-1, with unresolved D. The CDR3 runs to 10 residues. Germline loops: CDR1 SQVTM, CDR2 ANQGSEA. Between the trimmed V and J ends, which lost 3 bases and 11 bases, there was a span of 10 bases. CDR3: CSVDLGEAFF. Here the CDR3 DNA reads TGCAGCGTTGATCTAGGAGAGGCTTTCTTT.

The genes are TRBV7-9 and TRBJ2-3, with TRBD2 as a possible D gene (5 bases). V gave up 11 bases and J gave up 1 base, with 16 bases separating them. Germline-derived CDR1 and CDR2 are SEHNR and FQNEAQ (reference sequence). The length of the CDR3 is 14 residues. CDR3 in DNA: TGTGCCGTAAGGAAGGAGAGGGGCACAGATACGCAGTATTTT. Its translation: CAVRKERGTDTQYF.

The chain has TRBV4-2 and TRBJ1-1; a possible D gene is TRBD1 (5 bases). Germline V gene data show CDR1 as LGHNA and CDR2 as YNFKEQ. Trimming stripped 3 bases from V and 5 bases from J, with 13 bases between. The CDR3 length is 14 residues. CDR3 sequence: CASSQYGGGTEAFF. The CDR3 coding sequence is TGTGCCAGCAGCCAGTACGGCGGGGGGACTGAAGCTTTCTTT.

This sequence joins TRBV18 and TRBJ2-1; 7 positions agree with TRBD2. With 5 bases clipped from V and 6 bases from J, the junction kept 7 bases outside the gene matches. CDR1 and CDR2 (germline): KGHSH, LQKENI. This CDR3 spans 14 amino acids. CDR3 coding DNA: TGTGCCAGCTCAGCAGGACTAGAAGGCAATGAGCAGTTCTTC. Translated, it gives CASSAGLEGNEQFF.

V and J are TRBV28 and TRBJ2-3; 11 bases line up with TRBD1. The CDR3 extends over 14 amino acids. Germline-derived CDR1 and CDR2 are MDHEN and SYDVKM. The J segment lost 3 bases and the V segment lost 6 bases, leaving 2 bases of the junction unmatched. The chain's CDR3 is CASRDRGRTDTQYF. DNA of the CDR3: TGTGCCAGCAGGGACAGGGGGCGAACAGATACGCAGTATTTT.

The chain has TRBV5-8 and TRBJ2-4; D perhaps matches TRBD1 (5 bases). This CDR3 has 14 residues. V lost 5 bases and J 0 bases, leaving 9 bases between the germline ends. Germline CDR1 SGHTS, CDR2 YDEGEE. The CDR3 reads CASRIRVAKNIQYF. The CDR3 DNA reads TGTGCCAGCAGGATCAGGGTAGCCAAAAACATTCAGTACTTC.

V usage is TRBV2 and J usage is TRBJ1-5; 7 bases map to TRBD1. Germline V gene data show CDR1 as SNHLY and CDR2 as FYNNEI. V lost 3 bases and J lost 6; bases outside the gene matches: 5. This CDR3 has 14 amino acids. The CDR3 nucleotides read TGTGCCAGCAGTGATGATCAGGGGGGTCAGCCCCAGCATTTT. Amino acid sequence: CASSDDQGGQPQHF.

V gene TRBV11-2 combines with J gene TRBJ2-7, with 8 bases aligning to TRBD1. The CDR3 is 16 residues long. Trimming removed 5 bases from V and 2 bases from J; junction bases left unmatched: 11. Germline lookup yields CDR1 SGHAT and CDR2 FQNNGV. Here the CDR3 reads CASSPLTGTGPYEQYF. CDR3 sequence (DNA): TGTGCCAGCAGCCCACTAACCGGGACAGGTCCCTACGAGCAGTACTTC.